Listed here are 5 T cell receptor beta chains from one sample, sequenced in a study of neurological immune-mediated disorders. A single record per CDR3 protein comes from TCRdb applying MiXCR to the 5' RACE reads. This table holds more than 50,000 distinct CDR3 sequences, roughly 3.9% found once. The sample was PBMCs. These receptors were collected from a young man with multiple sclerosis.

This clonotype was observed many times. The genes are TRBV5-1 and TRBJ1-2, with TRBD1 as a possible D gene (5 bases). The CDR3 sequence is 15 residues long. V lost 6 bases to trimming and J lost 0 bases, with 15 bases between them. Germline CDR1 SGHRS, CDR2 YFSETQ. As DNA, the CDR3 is TGCGCCAGCAACCTAATAGGGGACCCTAACTATGGCTACACCTTC. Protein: CASNLIGDPNYGYTF. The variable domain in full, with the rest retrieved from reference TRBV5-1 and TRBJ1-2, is KAGVTQTPRYLIKTRGQQVTLSCSPISGHRSVSWYQQTPGQGLQFLFEYFSETQRNKGNFPGRFSGRQFSNSRSEMNVSTLELGDSALYLCASNLIGDPNYGYTFGSGTRLTVV.

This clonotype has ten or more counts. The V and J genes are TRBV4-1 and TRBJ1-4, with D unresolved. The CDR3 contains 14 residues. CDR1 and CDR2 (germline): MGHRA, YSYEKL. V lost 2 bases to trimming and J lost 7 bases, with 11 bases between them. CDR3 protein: CASSQFVRGEKLFF. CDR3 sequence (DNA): TGCGCCAGCAGCCAATTCGTCCGGGGTGAAAAACTGTTTTTT.

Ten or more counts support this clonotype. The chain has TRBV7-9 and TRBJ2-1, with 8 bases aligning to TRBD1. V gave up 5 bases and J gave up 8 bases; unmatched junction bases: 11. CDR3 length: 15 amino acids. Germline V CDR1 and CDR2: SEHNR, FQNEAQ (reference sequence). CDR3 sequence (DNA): TGTGCCAGCAGCACCAACAGGGGGTCGATAGATGAGCAGTTCTTC. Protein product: CASSTNRGSIDEQFF.

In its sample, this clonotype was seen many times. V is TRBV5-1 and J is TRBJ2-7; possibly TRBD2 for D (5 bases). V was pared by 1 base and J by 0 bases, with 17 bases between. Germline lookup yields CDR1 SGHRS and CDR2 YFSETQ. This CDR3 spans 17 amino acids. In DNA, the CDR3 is TGCGCCAGCAGCTTGACCGGAAGGGAGTCCCTCTCCTACGAGCAGTACTTC. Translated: CASSLTGRESLSYEQYF.

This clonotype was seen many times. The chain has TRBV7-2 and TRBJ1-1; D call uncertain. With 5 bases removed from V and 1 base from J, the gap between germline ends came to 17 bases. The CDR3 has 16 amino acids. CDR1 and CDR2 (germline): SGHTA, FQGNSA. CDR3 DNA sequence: TGTGCCAGCAGCCATAGGGAGATCACGGGGAACACTGAAGCTTTCTTT. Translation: CASSHREITGNTEAFF. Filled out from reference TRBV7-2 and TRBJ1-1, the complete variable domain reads GAGVSQSPSNKVTEKGKDVELRCDPISGHTALYWYRQSLGQGLEFLIYFQGNSAPDKSGLPSDRFSAERTGGSVSTLTIQRTQQEDSAVYLCASSHREITGNTEAFFGQGTRLTVV.